This TCR beta chain was documented in a study of blood T cell repertoires in COVID-19. Study summary: Both acute and convalescent COVID-19 samples were obtained from the United States, Italy and Spain. T cells, B-cell-depleted T cells, or PBMCs supplied cDNA or gDNA.

Libraries were prepared by immunoSEQ multiplex PCR; TCRdb keeps only in-frame clonotypes and omits some of them. The sample has some 99,000 clones, 84% seen once; the top ten hold under 7%. The CDR3 extends over 15 amino acids. Trimming cost V 4 bases and J 4 bases; bases outside gene matches: 4. Germline V lookup: CDR1 MGHRA, CDR2 YSYEKL. What was sequenced was peripheral blood. The TCR sequence derives from a woman between 45 and 60 years old with acute or convalescent COVID-19. This rearrangement joins TRBV4-1 to TRBJ1-5; 10 nucleotides line up with TRBD1. DNA of the CDR3: TGCGCCAGCAGCCGAGGGACAGGGGTAAATCAGCCCCAGCATTTT. Encoded protein: CASSRGTGVNQPQHF.